One and the same sample provided the 19 T cell receptor beta chains below, sequenced in a study of T cell repertoires in cytomegalovirus infection. Using its own MiXCR run on the reads, TCRdb lists one record per CDR3 protein. The data show approximately 500,000 distinct CDR3 sequences, approximately 15% seen once. Sequencing was carried out using CD8+ T cells from PBMCs. Receptors were obtained from a human donor in good health (CMV status not recorded). Some clones in this sample may be carry-over from other donors' samples.

This clonotype was counted many times. The gene calls are TRBV5-1 and TRBJ1-1, with 10 bases aligning to TRBD1. This CDR3 region has 15 residues. The V segment lost 3 bases and the J segment 1 base; nucleotides outside the gene matches: 3. Germline values: CDR1 SGHRS, CDR2 YFSETQ. The CDR3, as DNA: TGCGCCAGCAGCTGGACAGGGGGATCGAACACTGAAGCTTTCTTT. Its translation is CASSWTGGSNTEAFF.

There are many counts of this clonotype. An end of the junction differs from the germline gene, which may be a read error. The V gene is TRBV11-2, the J gene TRBJ2-7; 9 nucleotides match TRBD2. The germline gives CDR1 SGHAT, CDR2 FQNNGV. This CDR3 is built from 15 residues. This chain's CDR3 is CASSLSLAGTYGQYF. CDR3 nucleotide sequence: TGTGCCAGCAGCTTATCTCTAGCGGGAACCTACGGGCAGTACTTC. The complete variable domain, with remaining parts taken from reference TRBV11-2 and TRBJ2-7, reads EAGVAQSPRYKIIEKRQSVAFWCNPISGHATLYWYQQILGQGPKLLIQFQNNGVVDDSQLPKDRFSAERLKGVDSTLKIQPAKLEDSAVYLCASSLSLAGTYGQYFGPGTRLTVT.

As regards this clonotype: The junction does not match germline at one end; this may be a read error. The chain has TRBV12-3 or TRBV12-4 and TRBJ1-4, with TRBD1 as a possible D gene (6 bases). The CDR3 extends over 15 amino acids. The CDR3 DNA reads as TGTGCCGGCAGTCCGGAGGGGGGGGCTAATGAAAAACTGTTTTTT. Amino acids: CAGSPEGGANEKLFF.

The chain employs TRBV2 and TRBJ1-2, with D maybe TRBD1 (6 bases). The germline V and J ends were trimmed by 8 bases and 7 bases, with 17 bases remaining between them. Looked up from germline, CDR1 is SNHLY and CDR2 is FYNNEI. The CDR3 length is 13 residues. The CDR3 spells CASVGQIPGGYTF. CDR3 nucleotides: TGTGCCAGCGTCGGACAGATCCCAGGTGGCTACACCTTC.

The rearrangement uses TRBV6-6 and TRBJ1-6, with 7 bases fitting TRBD1. The CDR3 contains 15 residues. Per germline, CDR1 MNHNY and CDR2 SVGAGI (reference sequence). Trimming took 7 bases from V and 3 from J; bases not matched to a gene: 6. The CDR3 here is CASTPDRDYNSPLHF. The CDR3 DNA reads as TGTGCCAGCACTCCTGACAGGGACTATAATTCACCCCTCCACTTT.

This clonotype has ten or more counts. The chain has TRBV7-9 and TRBJ1-1, with D hard to call. The CDR3 loop spans 14 amino acids. Looked up from germline, CDR1 is SEHNR and CDR2 is FQNEAQ (reference sequence). V was trimmed by 7 bases and J by 4 bases, leaving 16 bases between them. CDR3 residues: CASTSSRSFTEAFF. DNA for the CDR3: TGTGCCAGCACCTCAAGTAGAAGTTTCACTGAAGCTTTCTTT.

This clonotype has more than one count but fewer than ten. This chain joins TRBV3-1 and TRBJ1-1; the match to TRBD1 covers 9 bases. CDR1 LGHDT and CDR2 YNNKEL come from the germline V gene (reference sequence). Germline trimming cut 5 bases from V and 10 bases from J; bases unmatched to any gene: 8. This CDR3 spans 13 amino acids. CDR3 in amino acids: CASSFADRGGAFF. Written as DNA, the CDR3 is TGTGCCAGCAGCTTCGCGGACAGGGGTGGAGCTTTCTTT.

The rearrangement links TRBV6-6 to TRBJ2-1; 12 bases match TRBD2. The germline V gene encodes CDR1 MNHNY and CDR2 SVGAGI (reference sequence). Trimming cost V 5 bases and J 5 bases; bases outside gene matches: 4. CDR3 length: 15 amino acids. The CDR3 sequence: CASSQLAGGDNEQFF. In DNA, the CDR3 is TGTGCCAGCAGTCAACTAGCGGGAGGTGACAATGAGCAGTTCTTC.

This clonotype has a handful of counts. The chain carries TRBV4-2 and TRBJ2-7; 10 bases fit TRBD1. In germline, CDR1 is LGHNA, CDR2 YNFKEQ. J gave up 4 bases and V 4 bases, and 10 bases lay outside the gene matches. CDR3 length: 16 amino acids. CDR3 protein: CASSLLSRTGGYEQYF. In nucleotides, the CDR3 is TGTGCCAGCAGCCTTCTCTCGCGGACAGGGGGGTACGAGCAGTACTTC.

V usage is TRBV2 and J usage is TRBJ2-3, with TRBD2 as a possible D gene (5 bases). Trimming removed 11 bases at V and 3 bases at J, with 15 bases between. The CDR3 covers 13 residues. Germline CDR1 SNHLY, CDR2 FYNNEI. As DNA, the CDR3 is TGTGCCCTCTGGGGAGCGGTAACAGATACGCAGTATTTT. Amino acids: CALWGAVTDTQYF. Full variable domain (remainder filled in from reference TRBV2 and TRBJ2-3): EPEVTQTPSHQVTQMGQEVILRCVPISNHLYFYWYRQILGQKVEFLVSFYNNEISEKSEIFDDQFSVERPDGSNFTLKIRSTKLEDSAMYFCALWGAVTDTQYFGPGTRLTVL.

Of note for this clonotype: This may be a read error, as it is one base from a much larger clone. The gene calls are TRBV6-2 or TRBV6-3 and TRBJ2-5; 7 bases line up with TRBD1. CDR3 length equals 18 residues. Germline loops: CDR1 MNHEY, CDR2 SVGEGT. CDR3 loop: CSSSYGDPGQAFQETQYF. The DNA of the CDR3 is TGTTCCAGCAGTTACGGGGATCCCGGACAGGCGTTCCAAGAGACCCAGTACTTC.

The rearrangement joins TRBV20-1 to TRBJ1-5; D is unresolved. CDR1 is DFQATT, CDR2 SNEGSKA, per germline (reference sequence). This CDR3 is 15 amino acids long. The V gene lost 3 bases and the J gene lost 5 bases, with 17 bases spanning the gap. CDR3 coding DNA: TGCAGTGCTAGTGTTTGGCCTACGACGGATCAGCCCCAGCATTTT. Protein: CSASVWPTTDQPQHF.

This clonotype was seen a few times. This chain joins TRBV29-1 and TRBJ1-5; D ambiguous. V lost 6 bases and J lost 0, with 12 bases in between. Germline V gene sequence: CDR1 SQVTM, CDR2 ANQGSEA. The CDR3 contains 14 residues. CDR3 loop: CSVTDENSNQPQHF. The CDR3 nucleotides are TGCAGCGTCACTGATGAAAATAGCAATCAGCCCCAGCATTTT.

This clonotype was seen a single time. Since the CDR3 does not end with the conserved phenylalanine or tryptophan, this likely comes from a read error. Because the CDR3's place on the DNA is in doubt, the DNA is left out and the CDR3 is given as listed by TCRdb. The chain combines TRBV29-1 with TRBJ2-7. The CDR3 is made up of 11 amino acids, end residues included. Germline CDR1 is SQVTM and CDR2 is ANQGSEA. CDR3 region: CSVPGTLEQCL.

This clonotype has at least ten counts. The V call is TRBV27, the J call TRBJ1-2; unclear D gene. The germline V gene encodes CDR1 MNHEY and CDR2 SMNVEV (reference sequence). The V end lost 2 bases, the J end lost 4 bases, and 14 bases lay between the germline ends. The CDR3 spans 15 residues. The CDR3 sequence: CASSLRGESGYGYTF. The CDR3 DNA is TGTGCCAGCAGTTTACGTGGGGAATCAGGCTATGGCTACACCTTC.

This clonotype was seen ten or more times. The chain uses TRBV7-9 and TRBJ1-2; tentative D call: TRBD1 (5 bases). V lost 0 bases and J lost 3, with 8 bases in between. The CDR3 is 14 amino acids. Per the germline V gene, CDR1 is SEHNR and CDR2 is FQNEAQ (reference sequence). The DNA for the CDR3 is TGTGCCAGCAGCTTAGCTGGGGGAGACTATGGCTACACCTTC. This sequence encodes CASSLAGGDYGYTF.

This clonotype was seen ten or more times. This sequence joins TRBV28 and TRBJ2-3; D gene uncertain. The V and J ends lost 3 bases and 0 bases respectively, with 4 bases between them. CDR1 and CDR2 (germline): MDHEN, SYDVKM. This CDR3 has 13 amino acids. The CDR3 loop is CASSFPSTDTQYF. CDR3 DNA: TGTGCCAGCAGTTTCCCTAGCACAGATACGCAGTATTTT.

At least ten counts were recorded for this clonotype. This chain joins TRBV27 and TRBJ2-7; D is perhaps TRBD1 (5 bases). CDR1 and CDR2 from the germline V gene are MNHEY and SMNVEV (reference sequence). Trimming took 4 bases from V and 2 from J, leaving 15 bases between them. This CDR3 is 15 amino acids long. The CDR3 sequence is CASSSPDTITYEQYF. The CDR3, as DNA: TGTGCCAGCAGTTCTCCGGACACCATAACCTACGAGCAGTACTTC.

The V gene is TRBV19, the J gene TRBJ2-7, with TRBD1 matching over 7 bases. The CDR3 is made up of 14 amino acids. Germline CDR1 is LNHDA and CDR2 is SQIVND (reference sequence). Germline trimming cut 4 bases from V and 3 bases from J; bases unmatched to any gene: 6. CDR3 loop: CASSTDREYYEQYF. The CDR3 DNA follows: TGTGCCAGTAGTACCGACAGGGAGTACTACGAGCAGTACTTC.